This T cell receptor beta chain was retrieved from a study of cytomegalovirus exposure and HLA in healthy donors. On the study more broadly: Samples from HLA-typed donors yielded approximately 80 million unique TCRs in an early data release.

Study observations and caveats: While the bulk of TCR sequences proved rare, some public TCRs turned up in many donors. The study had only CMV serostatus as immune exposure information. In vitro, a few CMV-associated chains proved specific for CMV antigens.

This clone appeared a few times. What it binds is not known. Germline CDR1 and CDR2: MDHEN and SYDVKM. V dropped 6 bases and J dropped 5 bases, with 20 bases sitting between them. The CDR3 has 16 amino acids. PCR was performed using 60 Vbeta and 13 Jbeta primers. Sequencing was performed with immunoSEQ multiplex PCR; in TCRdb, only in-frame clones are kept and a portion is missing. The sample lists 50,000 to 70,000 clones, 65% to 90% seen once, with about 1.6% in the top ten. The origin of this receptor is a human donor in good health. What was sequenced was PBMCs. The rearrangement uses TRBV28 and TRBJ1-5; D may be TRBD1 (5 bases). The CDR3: CASSPSWTGGDQPQHF. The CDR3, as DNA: TGTGCCAGCAGCCCTAGTTGGACGGGGGGGGATCAGCCCCAGCATTTT.